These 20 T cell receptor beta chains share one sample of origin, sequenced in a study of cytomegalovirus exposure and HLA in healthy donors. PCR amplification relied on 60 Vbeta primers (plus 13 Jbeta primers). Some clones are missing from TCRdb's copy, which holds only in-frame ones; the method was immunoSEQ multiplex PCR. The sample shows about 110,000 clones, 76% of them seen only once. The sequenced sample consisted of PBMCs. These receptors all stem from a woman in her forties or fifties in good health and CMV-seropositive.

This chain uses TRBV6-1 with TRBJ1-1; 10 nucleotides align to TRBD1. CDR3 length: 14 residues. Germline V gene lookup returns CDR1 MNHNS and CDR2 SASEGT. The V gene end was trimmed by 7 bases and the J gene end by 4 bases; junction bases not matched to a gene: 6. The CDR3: CASTRQGAGTEAFF. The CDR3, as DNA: TGTGCCAGCACCCGACAGGGGGCGGGCACTGAAGCTTTCTTT.

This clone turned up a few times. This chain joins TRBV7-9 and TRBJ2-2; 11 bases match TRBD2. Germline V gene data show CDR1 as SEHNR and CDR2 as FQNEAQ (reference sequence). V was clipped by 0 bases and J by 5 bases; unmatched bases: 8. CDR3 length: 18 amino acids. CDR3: CASSLATSGTLGTGELFF. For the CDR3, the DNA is TGTGCCAGCAGCTTAGCGACTAGCGGGACCCTCGGGACCGGGGAGCTGTTTTTT.

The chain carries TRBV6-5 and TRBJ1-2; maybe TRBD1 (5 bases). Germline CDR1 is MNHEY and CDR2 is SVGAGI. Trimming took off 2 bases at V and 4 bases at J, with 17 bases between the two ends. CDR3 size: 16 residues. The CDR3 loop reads CASSYVEKGRSYGYTF. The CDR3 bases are TGTGCCAGCAGTTACGTAGAGAAGGGGAGGTCCTATGGCTACACCTTC.

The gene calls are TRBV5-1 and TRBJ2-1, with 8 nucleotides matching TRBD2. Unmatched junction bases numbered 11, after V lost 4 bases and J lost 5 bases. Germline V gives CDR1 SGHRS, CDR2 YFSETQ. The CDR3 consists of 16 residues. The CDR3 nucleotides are TGCGCCAGCAGCCTGAATATAGCGGGATCTAACAATGAGCAGTTCTTC. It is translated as CASSLNIAGSNNEQFF.

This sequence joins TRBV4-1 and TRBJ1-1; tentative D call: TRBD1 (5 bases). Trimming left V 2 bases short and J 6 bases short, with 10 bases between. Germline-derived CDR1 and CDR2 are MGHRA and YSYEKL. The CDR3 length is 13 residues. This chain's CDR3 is CASSQQGSAEAFF. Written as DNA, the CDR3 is TGCGCCAGCAGCCAACAGGGTTCCGCTGAAGCTTTCTTT.

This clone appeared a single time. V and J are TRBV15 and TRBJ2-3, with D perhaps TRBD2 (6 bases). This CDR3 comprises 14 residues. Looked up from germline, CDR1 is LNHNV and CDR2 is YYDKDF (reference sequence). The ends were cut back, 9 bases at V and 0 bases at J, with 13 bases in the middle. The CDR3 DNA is TGTGCCACTGCAGAAGGGACTAGCACAGATACGCAGTATTTT. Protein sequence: CATAEGTSTDTQYF.

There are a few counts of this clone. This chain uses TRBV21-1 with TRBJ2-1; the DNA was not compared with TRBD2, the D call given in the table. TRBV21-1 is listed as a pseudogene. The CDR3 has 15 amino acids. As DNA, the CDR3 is TGTGCCAGCAGTAACTTACGGGGGGGCCCCGATGAGCAGTTCTTC. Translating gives CASSNLRGGPDEQFF.

The CDR3 sequence is CASGLYEQYF. The CDR3 DNA follows: TGTGCCAGCGGGCTCTACGAGCAGTACTTC. V usage is TRBV7-2 and J usage is TRBJ2-7; D not certain. This CDR3 contains 10 residues. Germline V CDR1 and CDR2: SGHTA, FQGNSA. The V end lost 8 bases, the J end lost 3 bases, and 5 bases lay between the germline ends. Full variable domain (remainder filled in from reference TRBV7-2 and TRBJ2-7): GAGVSQSPSNKVTEKGKDVELRCDPISGHTALYWYRQSLGQGLEFLIYFQGNSAPDKSGLPSDRFSAERTGGSVSTLTIQRTQQEDSAVYLCASGLYEQYFGPGTRLTVT.

CDR3 nucleotides: TGTGCCACCAGCAGACCGACTAGCGGCAAAAACATTCAGTACTTC. This sequence encodes CATSRPTSGKNIQYF. The chain combines TRBV15 with TRBJ2-4, with 9 bases identical to TRBD2. J was trimmed by 3 bases and V by 2 bases; bases with no gene match: 2. The CDR3 has 15 amino acids. Germline CDR1 is LNHNV and CDR2 is YYDKDF (reference sequence).

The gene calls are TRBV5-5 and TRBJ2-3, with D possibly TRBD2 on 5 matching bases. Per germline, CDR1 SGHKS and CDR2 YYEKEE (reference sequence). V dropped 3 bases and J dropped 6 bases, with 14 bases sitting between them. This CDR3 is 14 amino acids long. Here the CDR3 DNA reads TGTGCCAGCAGCTCAGATCCGGGGTGGGATACGCAGTATTTT. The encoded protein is CASSSDPGWDTQYF.

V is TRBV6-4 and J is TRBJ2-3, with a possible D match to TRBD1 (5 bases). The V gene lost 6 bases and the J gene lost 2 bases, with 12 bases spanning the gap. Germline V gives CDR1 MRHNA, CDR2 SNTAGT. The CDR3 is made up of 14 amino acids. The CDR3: CASSGPTDTDTQYF. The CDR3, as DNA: TGTGCCAGCAGCGGTCCGACAGACACAGATACGCAGTATTTT.

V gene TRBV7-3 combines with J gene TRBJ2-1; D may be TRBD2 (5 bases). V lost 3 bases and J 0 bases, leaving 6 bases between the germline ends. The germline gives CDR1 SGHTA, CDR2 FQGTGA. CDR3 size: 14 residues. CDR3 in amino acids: CASSFGSSYNEQFF. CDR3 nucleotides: TGTGCCAGCAGCTTTGGGAGCTCCTACAATGAGCAGTTCTTC.

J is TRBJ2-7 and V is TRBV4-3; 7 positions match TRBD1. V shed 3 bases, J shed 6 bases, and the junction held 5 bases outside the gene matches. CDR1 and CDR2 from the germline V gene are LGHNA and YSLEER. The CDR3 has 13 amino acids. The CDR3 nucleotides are TGCGCCAGCAGCCAGGATACAGGGGTCGAGCAGTACTTC. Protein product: CASSQDTGVEQYF.

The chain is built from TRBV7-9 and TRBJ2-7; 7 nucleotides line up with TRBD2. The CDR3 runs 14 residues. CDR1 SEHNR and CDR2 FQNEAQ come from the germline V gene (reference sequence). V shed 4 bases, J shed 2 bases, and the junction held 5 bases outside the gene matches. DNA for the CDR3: TGTGCCAGCAGCTCCACGGGAGGAGCCTACGAGCAGTACTTC. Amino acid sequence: CASSSTGGAYEQYF.

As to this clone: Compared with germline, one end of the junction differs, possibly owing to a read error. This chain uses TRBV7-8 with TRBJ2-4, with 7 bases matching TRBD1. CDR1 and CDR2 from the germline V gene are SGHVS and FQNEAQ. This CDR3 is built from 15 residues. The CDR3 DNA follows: TGTGCCAGCAGCCCTCCCGGGACAGCCAAAAACAGTCAGTACTTC. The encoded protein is CASSPPGTAKNSQYF.

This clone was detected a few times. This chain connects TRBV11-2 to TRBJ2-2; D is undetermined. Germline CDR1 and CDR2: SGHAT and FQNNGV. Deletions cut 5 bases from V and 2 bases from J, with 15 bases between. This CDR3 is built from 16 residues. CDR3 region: CASSPFGGANTGELFF. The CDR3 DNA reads TGTGCCAGCAGCCCCTTCGGTGGAGCTAACACCGGGGAGCTGTTTTTT.

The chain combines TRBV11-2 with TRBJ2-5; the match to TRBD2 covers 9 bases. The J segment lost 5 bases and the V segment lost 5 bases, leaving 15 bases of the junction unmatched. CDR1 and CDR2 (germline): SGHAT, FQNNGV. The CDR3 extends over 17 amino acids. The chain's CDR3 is CASSLGGGTSSVETQYF. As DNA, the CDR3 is TGTGCCAGCAGCCTCGGTGGGGGGACTAGCTCGGTCGAGACCCAGTACTTC.

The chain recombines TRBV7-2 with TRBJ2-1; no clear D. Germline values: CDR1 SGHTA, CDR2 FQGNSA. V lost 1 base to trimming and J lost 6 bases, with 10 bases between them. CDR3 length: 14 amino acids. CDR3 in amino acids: CASSLVIRSNEQFF. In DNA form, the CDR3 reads TGTGCCAGCAGCTTAGTGATCAGGTCCAATGAGCAGTTCTTC.

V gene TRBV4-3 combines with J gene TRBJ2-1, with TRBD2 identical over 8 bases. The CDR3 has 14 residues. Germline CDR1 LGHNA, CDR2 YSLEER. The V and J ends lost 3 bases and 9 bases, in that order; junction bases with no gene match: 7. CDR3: CASSQAGGVGEQFF. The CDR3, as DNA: TGCGCCAGCAGCCAGGCCGGGGGGGTGGGTGAGCAGTTCTTC.

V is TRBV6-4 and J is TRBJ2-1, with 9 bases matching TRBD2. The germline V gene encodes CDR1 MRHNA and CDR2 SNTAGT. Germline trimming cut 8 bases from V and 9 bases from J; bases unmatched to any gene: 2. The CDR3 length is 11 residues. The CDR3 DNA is TGTGCCAGCGGGACTAGCCGTGAGCAGTTCTTC. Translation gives CASGTSREQFF.